Listed here are 11 T cell receptor beta chains from one sample, sequenced in a study of T cell responses to AZD1222 COVID-19 vaccine. Produced via immunoSEQ multiplex PCR; TCRdb's table is partial and in-frame only. The repertoire holds around 66,000 clones, with approximately 79% as singletons. The material was peripheral blood, obtained on day 0 of MenACWY control vaccination. These receptor sequences come from an adult in good health.

The V gene is TRBV6-2 or TRBV6-3, the J gene TRBJ1-6; TRBD1 is a possible D gene (6 bases). Trimming shortened V by 2 bases and J by 9 bases, and 11 bases separated the two germline ends. This CDR3 spans 14 amino acids. Germline V gene data show CDR1 as MNHEY and CDR2 as SVGEGT. CDR3 loop: CASSYGLGGSPLHF. The DNA of the CDR3 is TGTGCCAGCAGTTACGGGTTAGGGGGTTCACCCCTCCACTTT.

V and J are TRBV7-8 and TRBJ1-1; D might be TRBD1 (5 bases). There are 13 residues in the CDR3. V lost 0 bases and J lost 5, with 7 bases in between. Germline V gives CDR1 SGHVS, CDR2 FQNEAQ. The CDR3 bases are TGTGCCAGCAGCTTAGCACGGGGGACTGAAGCTTTCTTT. It is translated as CASSLARGTEAFF.

This rearrangement joins TRBV3-1 (or the pseudogene TRBV3-2) to TRBJ1-6, with a possible D match to TRBD1 (6 bases). From germline, CDR1 is LGHDT and CDR2 YNNKEL (reference sequence). CDR3 length: 16 amino acids. V lost 1 base to trimming and J lost 3 bases, with 10 bases between them. The CDR3 DNA reads as TGTGCCAGCAGCCAAGGTGACAGGTACTATAATTCACCCCTCCACTTT. This codes for CASSQGDRYYNSPLHF.

The chain links TRBV2 to TRBJ1-5; TRBD1 is a possible D gene (6 bases). CDR3 length equals 15 residues. The V gene lost 0 bases and the J gene lost 6 bases, with 12 bases spanning the gap. Germline CDR1 reads SNHLY; CDR2 reads FYNNEI. This CDR3 reads CASSEARGAAQPQHF. CDR3 in DNA: TGTGCCAGCAGTGAAGCGCGGGGGGCGGCTCAGCCCCAGCATTTT.

CDR3: CASSLVSGLANEQFF. Here the CDR3 DNA reads TGTGCCAGCAGCTTAGTCTCGGGACTAGCTAATGAGCAGTTCTTC. The chain combines TRBV7-9 with TRBJ2-1; 9 bases fit TRBD2. The V gene end was trimmed by 1 base and the J gene end by 7 bases; junction bases not matched to a gene: 5. This CDR3 has 15 residues. CDR1 is SEHNR and CDR2 is FQNEAQ in the germline V gene (reference sequence).

This clone was recorded a few times. This chain links TRBV4-1 with TRBJ2-7; weak D call: TRBD2 (5 bases). Trimming removed 0 bases from V and 6 bases from J, with 9 bases in between. This CDR3 has 13 residues. The V gene's germline CDR1 is MGHRA and CDR2 YSYEKL. DNA for the CDR3: TGCGCCAGCAGCCAAGATGAGGGCGGCGAGCAGTACTTC. Translating gives CASSQDEGGEQYF.

This clone appeared a single time. CDR3 protein: CASSFSLPSGVNNEQFF. The DNA of the CDR3 is TGTGCCAGCAGCTTTTCCCTACCGTCGGGCGTTAACAATGAGCAGTTCTTC. V is TRBV7-2 and J is TRBJ2-1; D unresolved. Per germline, CDR1 SGHTA and CDR2 FQGNSA. Trimming stripped 3 bases from V and 5 bases from J, with 20 bases between. The CDR3 is 17 amino acids.

In DNA form, the CDR3 reads TGCACCAGCAGACACAGGGGGCATTTTAGCAATCAGCCCCAGCATTTT. This gives the protein CTSRHRGHFSNQPQHF. The chain has TRBV1 and TRBJ1-5; the table's D gene call, TRBD1, was not cross checked with the DNA. TRBV1 is described as a pseudogene. The CDR3 extends over 16 amino acids.

This chain uses TRBV7-2 with TRBJ2-1, with D perhaps TRBD1 (5 bases). Germline CDR1 and CDR2: SGHTA and FQGNSA. The CDR3 spans 15 residues. V was clipped by 5 bases and J by 4 bases, with 15 bases between them. CDR3 coding DNA: TGTGCCAGCAGCCTTAAAGCCCCAGGGTACAATGAGCAGTTCTTC. This codes for CASSLKAPGYNEQFF.

V is TRBV5-4 and J is TRBJ2-3; the D call may be TRBD1 or TRBD2 (5 bases each). Per germline, CDR1 SGHNT and CDR2 YYREEE (reference sequence). V lost 3 bases to trimming and J lost 5 bases, with 16 bases between them. CDR3 length: 15 residues. The CDR3 DNA reads TGTGCCAGCAGCTCTGGCCAGCAGAGGGGAGATACGCAGTATTTT. Amino acids: CASSSGQQRGDTQYF.

This chain connects TRBV23-1 to TRBJ1-5; 7 bases are a match to TRBD1. TRBV23-1 is an open reading frame, and its role is uncertain. V lost 0 bases and J lost 0; bases outside the gene matches: 11. The CDR3 is made up of 19 amino acids. The CDR3 spells CASSQSRGDRAYSNQPQHF. The CDR3 bases are TGCGCCAGCAGTCAATCGCGAGGGGACAGAGCCTATAGCAATCAGCCCCAGCATTTT.